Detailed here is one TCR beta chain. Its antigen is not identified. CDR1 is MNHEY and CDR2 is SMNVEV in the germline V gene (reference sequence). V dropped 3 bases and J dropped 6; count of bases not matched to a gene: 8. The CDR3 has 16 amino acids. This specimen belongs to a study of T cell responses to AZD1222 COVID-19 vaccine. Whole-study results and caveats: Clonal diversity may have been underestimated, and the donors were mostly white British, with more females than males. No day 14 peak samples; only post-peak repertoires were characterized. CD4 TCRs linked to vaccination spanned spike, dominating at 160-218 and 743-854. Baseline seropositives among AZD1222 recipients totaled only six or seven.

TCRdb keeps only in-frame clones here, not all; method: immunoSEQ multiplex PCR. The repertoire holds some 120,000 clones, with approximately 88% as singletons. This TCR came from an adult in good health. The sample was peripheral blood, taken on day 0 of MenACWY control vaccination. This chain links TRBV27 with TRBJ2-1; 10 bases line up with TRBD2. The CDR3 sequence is CASSLTGLAGVNEQFF. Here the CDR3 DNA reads TGTGCCAGCAGTTTGACAGGGCTAGCGGGAGTCAATGAGCAGTTCTTC.